What follows is one TCR beta chain and its context. Its target is unknown. The data derive from a study of T cells after yellow fever vaccination. Study-level background: SMART-Seq v4 Ultra Low Input prepared libraries from low-cell fractions. Study-level points and caveats: The presence of abundant clonotypes contaminating from the bulk population was possible in FACS-sorted repertoires. Few clonotypes appeared in both CD4 and CD8 compartments.

Between the trimmed V and J ends, which lost 8 bases and 6 bases, there was a span of 17 bases. The length of the CDR3 is 14 residues. The V gene's germline CDR1 is SNHLY and CDR2 FYNNEI. The study made its TCR cDNA through 5'RACE template switching. That step introduced a universal primer site along with UMIs. MiXCR, applied by TCRdb to the 5' RACE reads, yields one record per CDR3 protein. Of 350,000 or so distinct CDR3 sequences in the sample, roughly 8% were seen once. This sample comprised PBMCs, obtained 45 days after the first yellow fever vaccination. This sequence joins TRBV2 and TRBJ2-1; D is uncertain. The clonotype was recovered from a man aged 18 to 29 who received the YFV17D yellow fever vaccine. The CDR3 sequence: CASLKDGLFNEQFF. CDR3 DNA sequence: TGTGCCAGCCTAAAGGACGGGCTGTTCAATGAGCAGTTCTTC. Using reference TRBV2 and TRBJ2-1 for the parts outside the CDR3, the full variable domain is EPEVTQTPSHQVTQMGQEVILRCVPISNHLYFYWYRQILGQKVEFLVSFYNNEISEKSEIFDDQFSVERPDGSNFTLKIRSTKLEDSAMYFCASLKDGLFNEQFFGPGTRLTVL.